This T cell receptor (beta chain) originates from a study of blood T cell repertoires in COVID-19. Study-wide background: Acute-phase and convalescent COVID-19 samples originated in the United States, Italy and Spain.

As processed by the authors: Using reference gene primer amplification, nucleated cell counts were estimated. Sequencing used immunoSEQ multiplex PCR; TCRdb keeps in-frame clones, though not all of them. Clone size and the V and J calls come from that table; the DNA yielded D and trimming. The sample holds 380,000 or so clones, around 88% seen once. After removal of 6 bases from V and 8 bases from J, the junction contained 0 bases not matched to a gene. This CDR3 spans 13 amino acids. Per the germline V gene, CDR1 is MRHNA and CDR2 is SNTAGT. The Seattle patients, enrolled during active infection, were followed longitudinally.

Sequencing was carried out using peripheral blood. The J gene is TRBJ2-1, the V gene TRBV6-4; 14 bases match TRBD2. The receptor comes from a woman aged 60-75 years with COVID-19, enrolled during active disease. The CDR3 loop is CASRTSGGDEQFF. CDR3 DNA: TGTGCCAGCAGGACTAGCGGGGGGGATGAGCAGTTCTTC.